The clone carrying this T cell receptor beta chain was counted between two and nine times. The antigen is unknown. Sorted-subset replicate PCRs used roughly 210 ng of genomic DNA. This amount corresponded to some 30,000 T cell genomes. This table comes from immunoSEQ multiplex PCR, and its TCRdb copy is limited to in-frame clones, with some not included. In the table there are nearly 1 million clones, roughly 72% of which are singletons. This sample was taken from a study of shared clonotypes between healthy human individuals. Trimming took 0 bases from V and 7 from J; bases not matched to a gene: 9. This CDR3 contains 16 residues. CDR1 and CDR2 from the germline V gene are SGHRS and YFSETQ. Overall study results and limits: Relative to memory subsets, naive subsets generally showed larger estimated richness.

The TCR originated in a man aged 18 to 35 in good health. The chain combines TRBV5-1 with TRBJ2-1; 8 bases agree with TRBD2. Sequencing was done on a sample of memory CD4+ T cells sorted from blood. The subset: CD45RA-negative fraction. The CDR3 region is CASSLGVIAGRNEQFF. DNA for the CDR3: TGCGCCAGCAGCTTGGGGGTAATAGCGGGACGAAATGAGCAGTTCTTC.